This T cell receptor (beta chain) came from a study of blood T cell repertoires in COVID-19. On the study more broadly: Some COVID-19 samples were acute and others convalescent; all came from the United States, Italy and Spain. T cells, B-cell-depleted T cells, or PBMCs supplied cDNA or gDNA.

CDR1 and CDR2 from the germline V gene are MNHEY and SVGEGT. CDR3 length equals 16 residues. The V segment lost 6 bases and the J segment 3 bases; nucleotides outside the gene matches: 9. As originally analysed: Reference gene primer amplification gave nucleated cell count estimates. The protocol was immunoSEQ multiplex PCR, while the TCRdb copy is restricted to in-frame clones and leaves out a portion. Clone size and the V and J calls come from that table; the DNA yielded D and trimming. The sample has around 260,000 clones, under 90% seen once. The sample comprised peripheral blood. The V call is TRBV6-2 or TRBV6-3, the J call TRBJ2-7, with TRBD1 identical over 12 bases. The TCR was taken from a woman aged 40 to 50 who had recovered from COVID-19. This CDR3 reads CASRYPGTGGVYEQYF. The CDR3 DNA reads TGTGCCAGCAGATACCCCGGGACAGGGGGCGTCTACGAGCAGTACTTC.